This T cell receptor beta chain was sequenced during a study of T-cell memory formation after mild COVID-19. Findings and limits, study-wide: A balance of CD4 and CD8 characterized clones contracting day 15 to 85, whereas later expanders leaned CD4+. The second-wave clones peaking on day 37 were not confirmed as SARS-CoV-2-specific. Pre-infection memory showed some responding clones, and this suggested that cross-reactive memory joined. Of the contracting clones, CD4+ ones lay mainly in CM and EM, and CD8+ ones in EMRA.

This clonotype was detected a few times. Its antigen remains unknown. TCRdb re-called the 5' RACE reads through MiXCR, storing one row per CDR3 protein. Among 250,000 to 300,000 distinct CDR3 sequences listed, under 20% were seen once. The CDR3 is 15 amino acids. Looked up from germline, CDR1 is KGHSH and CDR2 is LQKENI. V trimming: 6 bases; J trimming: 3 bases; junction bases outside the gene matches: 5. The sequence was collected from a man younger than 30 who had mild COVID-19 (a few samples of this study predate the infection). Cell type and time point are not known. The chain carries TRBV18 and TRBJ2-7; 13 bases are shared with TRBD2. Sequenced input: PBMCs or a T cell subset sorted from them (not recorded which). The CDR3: CASSPTSGGFYEQYV. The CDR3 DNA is TGTGCCAGCTCGCCGACTAGCGGGGGGTTCTACGAGCAGTACGTC.